This is a list of T cell receptor beta chains from one sample in a study of blood T cell repertoires in COVID-19. Sequencing was performed with immunoSEQ multiplex PCR; in TCRdb, only in-frame clones are kept and a portion is missing. The sample lists around 81,000 clones; about 80% were seen once. The specimen sequenced was peripheral blood. These receptors came from an elderly man with acute or convalescent COVID-19. CDR3s include the opening cysteine and the closing phenylalanine or tryptophan. The order of the fields is D gene, J gene, clone size, V gene, CDR3 protein, CDR3 DNA. The D gene is left open where the match is weak. Size tells how often a clone was seen (once, few, many) or the class of an expanded clone, and some rows leave it out.

-	TRBJ2-4	-	TRBV24-1	CATSAAGPPLTIQYF	TGTGCCACCAGTGCCGCGGGGCCACCCCTTACGATTCAGTACTTC
-	TRBJ1-4	-	TRBV19	CASRGHAEKLFF	TGTGCCAGCAGGGGACACGCCGAAAAACTGTTTTTT
-	TRBJ1-1	-	TRBV5-5	CASSFVQGLGTEAFF	TGTGCCAGCAGCTTCGTCCAGGGGCTGGGCACTGAAGCTTTCTTT
-	TRBJ2-1	-	TRBV5-1	CASSLRSGVIYEQFF	TGCGCCAGCAGCTTGAGGAGCGGAGTTATCTATGAGCAGTTCTTC
-	TRBJ2-2	-	TRBV7-9	CASIQGGATGELFF	TGTGCCAGCATCCAGGGGGGAGCCACCGGGGAGCTGTTTTTT
-	TRBJ1-1	-	TRBV24-1	CATRKRENTEAFF	TGTGCCACCCGTAAGAGAGAGAACACTGAAGCTTTCTTT
-	TRBJ2-1	-	TRBV20-1	CSASNSNEQFF	TGCAGTGCCTCTAACTCCAATGAGCAGTTCTTC
-	TRBJ2-5	once	TRBV5-1	CASSFKGRETQYF	TGCGCCAGCAGCTTTAAGGGGAGGGAGACCCAGTACTTC
TRBD1	TRBJ1-6	-	TRBV6-2/TRBV6-3	CASSYSKQGHSPLHF	TGTGCCAGCAGTTACTCGAAACAGGGGCATTCACCCCTCCACTTT
TRBD1	TRBJ1-4	-	TRBV28	CASSSPGGASTNEKLFF	TGTGCCAGCAGTTCGCCAGGGGGCGCGTCCACTAATGAAAAACTGTTTTTT
TRBD2	TRBJ2-1	-	TRBV5-1	CASSSSRLAHNEQFF	TGCGCCAGCAGCTCATCCCGACTAGCACACAATGAGCAGTTCTTC
-	TRBJ2-7	few	TRBV7-3	CASSLSSQGVYEQYF	TGTGCCAGCAGCTTATCGTCACAGGGCGTTTACGAGCAGTACTTC
-	TRBJ1-6	-	TRBV6-5	CASSYNQVNNSPLHF	TGTGCCAGCAGTTACAACCAGGTTAATAATTCACCCCTCCACTTT
-	TRBJ1-2	few	TRBV5-5	CASSFRRGDHGYTF	TGTGCCAGCAGCTTTCGAAGGGGCGATCATGGCTACACCTTC
-	TRBJ2-7	-	TRBV24-1	CATLPGHRPYEQYF	TGTGCGACCCTACCGGGACACCGACCCTACGAGCAGTACTTC
TRBD2	TRBJ2-2	-	TRBV5-1	CASSLGQRGRETGELFF	TGCGCCAGCAGCTTGGGACAGCGGGGCAGGGAGACCGGGGAGCTGTTTTTT
TRBD2	TRBJ2-7	-	TRBV7-2	CASSFMGTSAYEQYF	TGTGCCAGCAGCTTTATGGGGACTAGCGCCTACGAGCAGTACTTC
TRBD2	TRBJ2-5	-	TRBV28	CASSQREGKTQYF	TGTGCCAGCAGCCAGCGGGAGGGAAAGACCCAGTACTTC
-	TRBJ1-5	-	TRBV6-5	CASTKTYSNQPQHF	TGTGCCAGCACCAAGACTTATAGCAATCAGCCCCAGCATTTT
TRBD1	TRBJ1-2	-	TRBV4-1	CASSQGSRGHYGYTF	TGCGCCAGCAGCCAAGGCTCCAGGGGGCACTATGGCTACACCTTC
TRBD2	TRBJ2-2	-	TRBV7-9	CASSPFSGRSGTGELFF	TGTGCCAGCAGCCCCTTTAGCGGGAGGTCGGGCACCGGGGAGCTGTTTTTT
-	TRBJ2-6	-	TRBV7-9	CASSSTGSGANVLTF	TGTGCCAGCAGCTCGACAGGCTCTGGGGCCAACGTCCTGACTTTC
-	TRBJ1-5	-	TRBV5-6	CASSLYWSLGSNQPQHF	TGTGCCAGCAGCTTGTATTGGTCTCTCGGTAGCAATCAGCCCCAGCATTTT
-	TRBJ2-7	-	TRBV15	CATSRLYGQSYEQYF	TGTGCCACCAGCAGATTATATGGACAGTCCTACGAGCAGTACTTC
TRBD1	TRBJ2-1	-	TRBV2	CASKGTGFGEQFF	TGTGCCAGCAAGGGGACAGGGTTCGGAGAGCAGTTCTTC
TRBD1	TRBJ2-1	-	TRBV27	CASSSQRQGAYNEQFF	TGTGCCAGCAGTTCACAGAGACAGGGGGCCTACAATGAGCAGTTCTTC
-	TRBJ1-6	-	TRBV27	CASSPLGGGDNSPLHF	TGTGCCAGCAGTCCGCTAGGTGGGGGGGATAATTCACCCCTCCACTTT
-	TRBJ1-2	-	TRBV28	CASRISHYGYTF	TGTGCCAGCAGGATTAGCCACTATGGCTACACCTTC
-	TRBJ1-3	-	TRBV9	CASSGQAFSGNTIYF	TGTGCCAGCAGCGGACAGGCTTTCTCTGGAAACACCATATATTTT
-	TRBJ2-5	-	TRBV5-4	CASSLRGSSETQYF	TGTGCCAGCAGCTTAAGGGGGTCGAGCGAGACCCAGTACTTC
-	TRBJ1-4	few	TRBV18	CASSPGSQNEKLFF	TGTGCCAGCTCACCAGGCAGTCAGAATGAAAAACTGTTTTTT
-	TRBJ2-7	few	TRBV12-5	CASVDTGSPYEQYF	TGTGCTAGTGTGGATACCGGGAGTCCCTACGAGCAGTACTTC
TRBD2	TRBJ2-3	once	TRBV27	CASTPGGERGTDTQYF	TGTGCCAGCACTCCGGGGGGGGAGAGAGGCACAGATACGCAGTATTTT
TRBD2	TRBJ2-3	few	TRBV7-9	CASSRWTSGTDTQYF	TGTGCCAGCAGCCGTTGGACTAGCGGCACAGATACGCAGTATTTT
-	TRBJ1-5	-	TRBV6-2/TRBV6-3	CASSYSNPINNQPQHF	TGTGCCAGCAGTTACTCGAACCCTATTAATAATCAGCCCCAGCATTTT
TRBD1	TRBJ1-6	once	TRBV28	CASSLDRVRPPLHF	TGTGCCAGCAGTTTGGACAGGGTTAGGCCACCCCTCCACTTT
-	TRBJ2-1	-	TRBV4-1	CASSQGPFYNEQFF	TGCGCCAGCAGCCAGGGGCCTTTTTACAATGAGCAGTTCTTC
-	TRBJ1-6	-	TRBV27	CASSSRRSSYNSPLHF	TGTGCCAGCAGTTCCCGCCGGAGCTCCTATAATTCACCCCTCCACTTT
TRBD1	TRBJ2-2	once	TRBV9	CASSVEQGAYGELFF	TGTGCCAGCAGCGTAGAGCAGGGGGCTTACGGGGAGCTGTTTTTT
-	TRBJ2-7	-	TRBV6-5	CASSFDLRSSYEQYF	TGTGCCAGCAGTTTTGACTTACGAAGCTCCTACGAGCAGTACTTC
-	TRBJ2-5	-	TRBV18	CASSPGTIAAPHQETQYF	TGTGCCAGCTCACCTGGGACAATCGCGGCCCCGCACCAAGAGACCCAGTACTTC